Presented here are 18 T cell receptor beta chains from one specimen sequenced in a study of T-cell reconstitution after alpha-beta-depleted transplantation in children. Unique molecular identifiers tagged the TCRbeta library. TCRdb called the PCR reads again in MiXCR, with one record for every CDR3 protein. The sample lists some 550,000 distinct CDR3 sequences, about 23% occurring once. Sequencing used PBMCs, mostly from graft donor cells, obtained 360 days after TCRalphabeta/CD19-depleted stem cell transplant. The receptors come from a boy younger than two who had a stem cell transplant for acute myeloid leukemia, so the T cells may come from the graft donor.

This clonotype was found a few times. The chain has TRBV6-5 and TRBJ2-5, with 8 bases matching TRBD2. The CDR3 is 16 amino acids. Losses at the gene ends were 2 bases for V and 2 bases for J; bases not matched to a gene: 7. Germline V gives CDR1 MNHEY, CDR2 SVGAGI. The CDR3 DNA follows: TGTGCCAGCAGTTACCGAGGCGGGGGGCTACAAGAGACCCAGTACTTC. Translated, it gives CASSYRGGGLQETQYF.

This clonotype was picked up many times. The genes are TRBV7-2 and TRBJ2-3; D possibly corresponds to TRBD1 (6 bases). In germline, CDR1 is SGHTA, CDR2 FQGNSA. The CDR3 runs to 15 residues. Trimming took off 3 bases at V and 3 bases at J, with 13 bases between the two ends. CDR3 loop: CASSFETGTTDTQYF. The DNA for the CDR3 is TGTGCCAGCAGCTTCGAGACAGGAACGACAGATACGCAGTATTTT.

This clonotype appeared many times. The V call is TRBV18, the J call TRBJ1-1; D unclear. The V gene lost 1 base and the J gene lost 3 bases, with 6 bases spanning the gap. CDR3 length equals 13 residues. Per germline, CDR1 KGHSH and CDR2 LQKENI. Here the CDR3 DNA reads TGTGCCAGCTCACCACTCGAGGACACTGAAGCTTTCTTT. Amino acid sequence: CASSPLEDTEAFF.

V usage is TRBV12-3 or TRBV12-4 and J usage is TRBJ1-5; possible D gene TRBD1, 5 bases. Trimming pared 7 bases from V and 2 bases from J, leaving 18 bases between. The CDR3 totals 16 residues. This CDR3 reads CASTRGGTMGNQPQHF. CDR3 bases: TGTGCCAGCACCCGGGGCGGGACCATGGGCAATCAGCCCCAGCATTTT.

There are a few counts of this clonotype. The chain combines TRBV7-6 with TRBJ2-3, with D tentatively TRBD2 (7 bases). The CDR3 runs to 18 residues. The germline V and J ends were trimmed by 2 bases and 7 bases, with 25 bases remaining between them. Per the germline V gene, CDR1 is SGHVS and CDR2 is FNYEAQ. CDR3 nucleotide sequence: TGTGCCAGCAGCTTAACCCCCCGGGGAGGGGGGGGACGCCATACGCAGTATTTT. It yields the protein CASSLTPRGGGGRHTQYF. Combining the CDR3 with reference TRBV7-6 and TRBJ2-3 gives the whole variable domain GAGVSQSPRYKVTKRGQDVALRCDPISGHVSLYWYRQALGQGPEFLTYFNYEAQQDKSGLPNDRFSAERPEGSISTLTIQRTEQRDSAMYRCASSLTPRGGGGRHTQYFGPGTRLTVL.

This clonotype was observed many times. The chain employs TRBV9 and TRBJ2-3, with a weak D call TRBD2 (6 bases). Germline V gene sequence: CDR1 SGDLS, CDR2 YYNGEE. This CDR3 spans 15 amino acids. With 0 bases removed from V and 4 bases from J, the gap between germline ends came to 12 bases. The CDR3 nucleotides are TGTGCCAGCAGCGTAGTGGCCGGCGGGGCAGATACGCAGTATTTT. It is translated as CASSVVAGGADTQYF.

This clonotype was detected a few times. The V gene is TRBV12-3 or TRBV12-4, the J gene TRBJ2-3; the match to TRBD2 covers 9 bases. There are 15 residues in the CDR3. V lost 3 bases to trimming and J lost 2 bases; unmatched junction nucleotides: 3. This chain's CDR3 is CASSLTSGPTDTQYF. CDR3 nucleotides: TGTGCCAGCAGTTTGACTAGCGGCCCCACAGATACGCAGTATTTT.

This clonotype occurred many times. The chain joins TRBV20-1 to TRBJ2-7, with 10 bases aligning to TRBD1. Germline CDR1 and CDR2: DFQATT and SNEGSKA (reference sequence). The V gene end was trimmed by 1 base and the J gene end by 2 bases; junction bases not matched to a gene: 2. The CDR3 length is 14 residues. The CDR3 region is CSARADRGAYEQYF. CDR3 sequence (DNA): TGCAGTGCTAGAGCGGACAGGGGGGCCTACGAGCAGTACTTC.

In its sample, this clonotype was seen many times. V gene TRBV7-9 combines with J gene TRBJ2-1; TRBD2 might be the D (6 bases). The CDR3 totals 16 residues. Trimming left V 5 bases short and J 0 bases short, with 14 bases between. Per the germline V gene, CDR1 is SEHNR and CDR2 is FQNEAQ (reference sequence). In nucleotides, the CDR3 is TGTGCCAGCAGCCCCCGCGGGGATCCCTCCTACAATGAGCAGTTCTTC. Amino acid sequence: CASSPRGDPSYNEQFF.

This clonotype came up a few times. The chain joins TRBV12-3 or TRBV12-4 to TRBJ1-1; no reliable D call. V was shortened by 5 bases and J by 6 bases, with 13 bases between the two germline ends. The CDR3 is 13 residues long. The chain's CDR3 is CASSPLLGSEAFF. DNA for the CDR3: TGTGCCAGCAGTCCGCTTCTGGGATCTGAAGCTTTCTTT.

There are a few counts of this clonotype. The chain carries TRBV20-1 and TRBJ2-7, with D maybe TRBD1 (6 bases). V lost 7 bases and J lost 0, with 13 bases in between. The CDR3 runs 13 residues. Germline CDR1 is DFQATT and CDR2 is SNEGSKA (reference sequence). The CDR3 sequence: CSGQGMNSYEQYV. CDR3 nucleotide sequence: TGCAGTGGCCAGGGGATGAACTCCTACGAGCAGTACGTC.

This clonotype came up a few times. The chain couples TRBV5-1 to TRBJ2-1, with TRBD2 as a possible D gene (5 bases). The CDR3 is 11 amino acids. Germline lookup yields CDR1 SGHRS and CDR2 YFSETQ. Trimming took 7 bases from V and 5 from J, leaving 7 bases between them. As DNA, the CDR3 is TGCGCCAGCGGACTCGACAATGAGCAGTTCTTC. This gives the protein CASGLDNEQFF.

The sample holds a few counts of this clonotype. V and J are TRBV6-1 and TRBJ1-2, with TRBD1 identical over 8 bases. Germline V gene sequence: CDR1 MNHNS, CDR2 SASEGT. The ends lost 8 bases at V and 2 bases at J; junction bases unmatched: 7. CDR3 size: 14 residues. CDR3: CASFGQGLNYGYTF. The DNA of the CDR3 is TGTGCCAGCTTCGGACAGGGCTTAAACTATGGCTACACCTTC.

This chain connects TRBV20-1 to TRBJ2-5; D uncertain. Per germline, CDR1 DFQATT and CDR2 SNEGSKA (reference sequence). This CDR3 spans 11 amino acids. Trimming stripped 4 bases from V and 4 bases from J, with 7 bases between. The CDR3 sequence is CSANGVETQYF. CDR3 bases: TGCAGTGCTAATGGAGTAGAGACCCAGTACTTC.

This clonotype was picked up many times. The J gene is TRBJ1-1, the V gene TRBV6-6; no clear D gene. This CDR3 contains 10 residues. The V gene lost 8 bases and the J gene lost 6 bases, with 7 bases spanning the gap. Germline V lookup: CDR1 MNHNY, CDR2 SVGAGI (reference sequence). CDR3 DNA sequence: TGTGCCAGCGTTGGCGCTGAAGCTTTCTTT. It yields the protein CASVGAEAFF.

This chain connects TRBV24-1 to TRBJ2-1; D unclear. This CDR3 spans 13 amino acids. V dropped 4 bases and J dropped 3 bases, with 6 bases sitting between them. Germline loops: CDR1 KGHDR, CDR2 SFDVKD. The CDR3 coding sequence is TGTGCCACCAGTGAGTCAAACTACAATGAGCAGTTCTTC. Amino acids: CATSESNYNEQFF.

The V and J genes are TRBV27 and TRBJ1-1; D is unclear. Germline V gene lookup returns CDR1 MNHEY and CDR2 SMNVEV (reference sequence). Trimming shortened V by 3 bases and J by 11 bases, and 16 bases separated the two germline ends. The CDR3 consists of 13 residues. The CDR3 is CASSLSPGSTAFF. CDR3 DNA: TGTGCCAGCAGTTTGAGTCCAGGTAGTACGGCTTTCTTT.

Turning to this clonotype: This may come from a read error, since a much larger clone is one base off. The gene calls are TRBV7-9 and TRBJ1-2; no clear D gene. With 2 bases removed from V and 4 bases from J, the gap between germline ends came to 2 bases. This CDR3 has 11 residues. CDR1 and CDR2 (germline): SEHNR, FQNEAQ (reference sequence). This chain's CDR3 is CASSLTYGYTF. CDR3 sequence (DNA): TGTGCCAGCAGCTTAACCTATGGCTACACCTTC.